This TCR beta chain was profiled in a study of T cell changes during pregnancy in multiple sclerosis. Deletions cut 6 bases from V and 7 bases from J, with 13 bases between. CDR1 and CDR2 from the germline V gene are SGHRS and YFSETQ. This CDR3 has 12 amino acids. The protocol was immunoSEQ multiplex PCR, while the TCRdb copy is restricted to in-frame clones and leaves out a portion. The top ten clones hold 4.8% of a sample with tens of thousands of clones, 92% of them seen once. V is TRBV5-1 and J is TRBJ1-1; D ambiguous. The receptor was isolated from a female donor in good health, enrolled as a control in a pregnancy study. Sequences were derived from peripheral blood, sampled in the first trimester of pregnancy. The CDR3 loop reads CASISASNEAFF. CDR3 coding DNA: TGCGCCAGCATAAGTGCGAGTAATGAAGCTTTCTTT. Full variable domain (missing parts from reference TRBV5-1 and TRBJ1-1): KAGVTQTPRYLIKTRGQQVTLSCSPISGHRSVSWYQQTPGQGLQFLFEYFSETQRNKGNFPGRFSGRQFSNSRSEMNVSTLELGDSALYLCASISASNEAFFGQGTRLTVV.